This T cell receptor (beta chain) was sequenced during a study of beta chain features in type 1 diabetes. Across the whole study: Sorted cells examined across all samples numbered around 110,000,000.

A note on this clone: The antigen is not known.

Trimming stripped 1 base from V and 2 bases from J, with 8 bases between. Per germline, CDR1 SGHTA and CDR2 FQGTGA. CDR3 length: 14 residues. Study-level results: Moderate but significant shortening of TCRB CDR3s was recorded in all four CD4+ subsets from Type 1 diabetes patients. Naive, central memory and Treg TCRB repertoires appeared more alike in patients than in healthy donors.

Based on CD45RO/CCR7/CD25/CD127/CD95/CD27, CD4+ regulatory, stem cell-like memory, naive and central memory cells were sorted. The study reverse transcribed the entire isolated RNA, so it sequenced expressed TCRB transcripts. Using immunoSEQ multiplex PCR, the repertoire was profiled, and TCRdb retains in-frame clones only, with some absent. This table holds fewer than 250,000 clones, more than 9% found once. The sample consisted of naive CD4+ T cells from blood. The sequence was obtained from a young woman in good health. This chain links TRBV7-3 with TRBJ2-5; D possibly corresponds to TRBD2 (5 bases). The CDR3 protein is CASSLSGSQETQYF. The CDR3 DNA follows: TGTGCCAGCAGCTTAAGTGGGAGTCAAGAGACCCAGTACTTC.